This T cell receptor (beta chain) was identified in a study of response to subunit inactivated influenza vaccine. This clonotype was seen more than once but under ten times. The antigen remains undetermined. TCRdb itself ran the RT-PCR reads through MiXCR, one entry per CDR3 protein. The table lists about 500,000 distinct CDR3 sequences, around 13% of them singletons. The study, taken as a whole, reports: The study's authors posited that every seasonal influenza vaccination enlists few new T cells.

The CDR3 consists of 17 residues. Losses at the gene ends were 6 bases for V and 1 base for J; bases not matched to a gene: 12. This sequence originates from a man aged 50-59 years who received an inactivated influenza vaccine. The rearrangement joins TRBV12-3 or TRBV12-4 to TRBJ2-1; 7 bases align to TRBD2. This material consisted of PBMCs from blood, taken roughly 48 days after vaccination. CDR3 in DNA: TGTGCCAGCAGGGGGCTAGCGGAGCACCATTCCTACAATGAGCAGTTCTTC. Its translation: CASRGLAEHHSYNEQFF.